This T cell receptor beta chain was profiled in a study of early T cells in non-severe SARS-CoV-2 infection. Study-level information: Bulk RNA from unsorted whole blood was sequenced; chains were unpaired.

The V gene end was trimmed by 5 bases and the J gene end by 3 bases; junction bases not matched to a gene: 7. This CDR3 spans 15 amino acids. Germline V gives CDR1 SEHNR, CDR2 FQNEAQ (reference sequence). TCRdb ran MiXCR on the 5' RACE reads and lists one entry per CDR3 protein. The sample lists around 37,000 distinct CDR3 sequences, 9% occurring once. This clonotype was observed at least ten times. The chain recombines TRBV7-9 with TRBJ1-1, with 9 bases that match TRBD1. Sequencing used whole blood. The source is an adult who was a healthcare worker with PCR-confirmed SARS-CoV-2 infection or an uninfected control (not recorded which). The CDR3 nucleotides are TGTGCCAGCAGCCCCACAGGGGGCGCGGACACTGAAGCTTTCTTT. Its translation: CASSPTGGADTEAFF.